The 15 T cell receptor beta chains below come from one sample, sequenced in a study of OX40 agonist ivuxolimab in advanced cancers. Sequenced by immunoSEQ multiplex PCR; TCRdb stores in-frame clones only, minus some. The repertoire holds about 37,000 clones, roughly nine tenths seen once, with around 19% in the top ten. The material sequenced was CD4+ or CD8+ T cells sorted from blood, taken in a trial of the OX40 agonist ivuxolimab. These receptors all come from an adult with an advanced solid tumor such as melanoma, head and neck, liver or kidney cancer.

The CDR3 region has the DNA TGTGCCAGCAGTCCCGGACAGGGACTACAACGAGGCTCCTACAATGAGCAGTTCTTC. This sequence encodes CASSPGQGLQRGSYNEQFF. The chain links TRBV27 to TRBJ2-1, with D maybe TRBD1 (8 bases). CDR1 is MNHEY and CDR2 is SMNVEV in the germline V gene (reference sequence). V dropped 5 bases and J dropped 0 bases, with 23 bases sitting between them. CDR3 length equals 19 residues.

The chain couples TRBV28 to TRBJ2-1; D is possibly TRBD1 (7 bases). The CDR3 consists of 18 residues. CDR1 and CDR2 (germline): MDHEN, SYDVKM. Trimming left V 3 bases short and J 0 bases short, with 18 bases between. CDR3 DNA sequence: TGTGCCAGCAGTTTCATGACAGGGCAGGGAGGCTCCTACAATGAGCAGTTCTTC. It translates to CASSFMTGQGGSYNEQFF.

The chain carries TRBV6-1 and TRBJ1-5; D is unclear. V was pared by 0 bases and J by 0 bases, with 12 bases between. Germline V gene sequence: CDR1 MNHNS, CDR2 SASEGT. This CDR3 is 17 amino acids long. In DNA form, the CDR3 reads TGTGCCAGCAGTGAAGCGATGGCCGACTATAGCAATCAGCCCCAGCATTTT. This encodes CASSEAMADYSNQPQHF.

CDR3 loop: CASRPTPTGTEAFF. Here the CDR3 DNA reads TGTGCCAGCAGACCGACTCCTACAGGGACTGAAGCTTTCTTT. The chain links TRBV4-2 to TRBJ1-1; maybe TRBD1 (6 bases). The CDR3 runs 14 residues. Germline values: CDR1 LGHNA, CDR2 YNFKEQ. V was trimmed by 6 bases and J by 5 bases, leaving 16 bases between them.

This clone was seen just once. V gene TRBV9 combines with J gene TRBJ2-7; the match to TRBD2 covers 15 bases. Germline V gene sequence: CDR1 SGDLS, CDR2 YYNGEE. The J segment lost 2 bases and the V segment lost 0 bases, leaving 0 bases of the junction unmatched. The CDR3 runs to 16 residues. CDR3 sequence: CASSVGTSGGAYEQYF. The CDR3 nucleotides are TGTGCCAGCAGCGTAGGGACTAGCGGGGGGGCCTACGAGCAGTACTTC.

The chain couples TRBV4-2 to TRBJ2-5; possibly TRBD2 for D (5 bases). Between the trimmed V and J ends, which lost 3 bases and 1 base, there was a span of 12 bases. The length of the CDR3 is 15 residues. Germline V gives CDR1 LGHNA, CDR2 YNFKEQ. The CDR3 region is CASSHTRAAQETQYF. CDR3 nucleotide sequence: TGTGCCAGCAGCCATACCCGAGCGGCCCAAGAGACCCAGTACTTC.

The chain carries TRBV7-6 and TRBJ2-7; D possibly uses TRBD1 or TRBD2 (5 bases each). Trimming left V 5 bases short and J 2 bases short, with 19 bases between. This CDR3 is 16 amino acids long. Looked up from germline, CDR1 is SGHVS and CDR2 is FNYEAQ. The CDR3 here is CASSVETTETTYEQYF. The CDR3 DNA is TGTGCCAGCAGCGTAGAAACGACAGAGACTACCTACGAGCAGTACTTC.

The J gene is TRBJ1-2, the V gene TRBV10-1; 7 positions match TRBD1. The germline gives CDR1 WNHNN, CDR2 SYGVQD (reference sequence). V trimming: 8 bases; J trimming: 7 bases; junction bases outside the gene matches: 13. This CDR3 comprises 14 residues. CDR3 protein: CASSNSTGKSGYTF. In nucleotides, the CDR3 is TGCGCCAGCTCTAACTCGACAGGGAAGAGTGGCTACACCTTC.

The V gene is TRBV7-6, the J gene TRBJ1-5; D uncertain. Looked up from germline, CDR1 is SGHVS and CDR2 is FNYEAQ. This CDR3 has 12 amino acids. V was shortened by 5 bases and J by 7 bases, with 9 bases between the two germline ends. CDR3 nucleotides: TGTGCCAGCAGCCCCACGGGACAGCCCCAGCATTTT. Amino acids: CASSPTGQPQHF.

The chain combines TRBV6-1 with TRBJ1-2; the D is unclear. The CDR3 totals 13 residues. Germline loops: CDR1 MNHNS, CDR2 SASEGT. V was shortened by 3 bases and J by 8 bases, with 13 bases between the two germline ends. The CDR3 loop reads CASSDNFDGGYTF. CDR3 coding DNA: TGTGCCAGCAGTGATAACTTCGATGGAGGCTACACCTTC.

CDR3 amino acids: CASSPDPMSTEAFF. The CDR3 DNA sequence: TGTGCCAGCAGCCCGGACCCTATGAGCACTGAAGCTTTCTTT. The V and J genes are TRBV7-2 and TRBJ1-1; no firm D call. CDR1 SGHTA and CDR2 FQGNSA come from the germline V gene. The CDR3 length is 14 residues. V was shortened by 5 bases and J by 4 bases, with 14 bases between the two germline ends.

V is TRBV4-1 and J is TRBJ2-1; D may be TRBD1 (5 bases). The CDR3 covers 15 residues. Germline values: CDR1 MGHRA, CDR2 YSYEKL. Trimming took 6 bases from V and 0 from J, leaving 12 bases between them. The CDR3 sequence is CASRMTASSYNEQFF. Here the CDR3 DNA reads TGCGCCAGCAGGATGACAGCGAGCTCCTACAATGAGCAGTTCTTC.

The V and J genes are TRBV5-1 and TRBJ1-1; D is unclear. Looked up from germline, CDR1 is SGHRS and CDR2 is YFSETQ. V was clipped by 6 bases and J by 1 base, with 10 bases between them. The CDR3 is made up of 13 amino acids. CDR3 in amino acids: CASTETGNTEAFF. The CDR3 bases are TGCGCCAGCACCGAGACGGGGAACACTGAAGCTTTCTTT.

CDR3: CASSVGVGQGEDTQYF. CDR3 nucleotide sequence: TGCGCCAGCAGTGTTGGAGTAGGACAGGGAGAGGATACGCAGTATTTT. The chain has TRBV10-1 and TRBJ2-3, with 8 bases lining up with TRBD1. The CDR3 sequence is 16 residues long. Germline V lookup: CDR1 WNHNN, CDR2 SYGVQD (reference sequence). With 4 bases clipped from V and 6 bases from J, the junction kept 12 bases outside the gene matches.

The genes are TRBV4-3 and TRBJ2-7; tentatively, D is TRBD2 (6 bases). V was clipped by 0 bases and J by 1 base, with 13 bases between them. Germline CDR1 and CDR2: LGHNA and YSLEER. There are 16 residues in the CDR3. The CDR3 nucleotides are TGCGCCAGCAGCCAAGATCGGGGACTGCTATCCTACGAGCAGTACTTC. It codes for CASSQDRGLLSYEQYF.